The clone carrying this T cell receptor beta chain was picked up a small number of times. In germline, CDR1 is LNHDA, CDR2 SQIVND (reference sequence). This CDR3 comprises 15 residues. Trimming took 4 bases from V and 6 from J; bases not matched to a gene: 6. This sample is part of a study of T cells in Graves' hyperthyroidism and ophthalmopathy. What was amplified from RNA transcripts were TCR beta CDR3 regions. Primed by the HTBI set, a first-round RT-PCR was run on the TCR CDR3. One entry per CDR3 protein, called by TCRdb with MiXCR from the multiplex PCR reads. The sample records under 400,000 distinct CDR3 sequences, 13% to 15% being singletons.

The receptor was isolated from a woman aged 55-69 years with Graves' ophthalmopathy. V gene TRBV19 combines with J gene TRBJ2-1; TRBD2 matches at 10 bases. The sequenced sample was blood. CDR3 sequence (DNA): TGTGCCAGTAGTAGGGCTAGCGGGAGCTTCAATGAGCAGTTCTTC. This codes for CASSRASGSFNEQFF.